What follows are 5 T cell receptor beta chains derived from one specimen sequenced in a study of T cells in localized non-small cell lung cancer. Assay used: immunoSEQ multiplex PCR; TCRdb lists only in-frame clones, some missing. Here the sample spans roughly 20,000 clones, 89% being singletons. The specimen was peripheral blood, collected before any cancer treatment. The origin of the receptors is a man between 40 and 70 years old with stage I lung adenocarcinoma.

The chain uses TRBV10-3 and TRBJ2-2; 8 bases map to TRBD1. This CDR3 comprises 14 residues. The germline gives CDR1 ENHRY, CDR2 SYGVKD. Trimming removed 11 bases from V and 0 bases from J; junction bases left unmatched: 5. In DNA, the CDR3 is TGTGCCGCCCGGGACAGGACGAACACCGGGGAGCTGTTTTTT. Amino acids: CAARDRTNTGELFF.

The V gene is TRBV6-1, the J gene TRBJ1-2, with 7 bases identical to TRBD1. Germline V CDR1 and CDR2: MNHNS, SASEGT. With V trimmed by 7 bases and J by 2 bases, 10 bases remained unmatched. The CDR3 runs to 15 residues. The DNA of the CDR3 is TGTGCCAGCAATAACTGGGACAGCCAGAACTATGGCTACACCTTC. This encodes CASNNWDSQNYGYTF.

This clone showed up just once. The J gene is TRBJ2-7, the V gene TRBV27; perhaps TRBD1 as D (5 bases). Germline CDR1 MNHEY, CDR2 SMNVEV (reference sequence). The CDR3 runs to 13 residues. V gave up 6 bases and J gave up 4 bases, with 13 bases separating them. The CDR3: CASSSGQKYEQYF. In DNA, the CDR3 is TGTGCCAGCAGCTCCGGACAAAAGTACGAGCAGTACTTC.

The rearrangement uses TRBV19 and TRBJ2-3; no definite D call. The CDR3 loop spans 13 amino acids. The V end was cut by 3 bases, the J end by 6 bases, with 10 bases between. Germline V gene lookup returns CDR1 LNHDA and CDR2 SQIVND (reference sequence). CDR3 coding DNA: TGTGCCAGTAGTATGCGCTTATGGGATACGCAGTATTTT. Translation: CASSMRLWDTQYF.

This chain links TRBV30 with TRBJ1-1; D gene unclear. The length of the CDR3 is 16 residues. CDR1 GTSNPN and CDR2 SVGIG come from the germline V gene (reference sequence). With 4 bases removed from V and 1 base from J, the gap between germline ends came to 19 bases. The CDR3 is CAWKLGRSLENTEAFF. For the CDR3, the DNA is TGTGCCTGGAAGTTGGGCAGATCATTAGAGAACACTGAAGCTTTCTTT.